This T cell receptor (beta chain) is drawn from a study of blood T cell repertoires in COVID-19. Background on the study: Material from acute and convalescent COVID-19 was sourced from the United States, Italy and Spain. PBMCs, B-cell-depleted T cells, or T cells provided the cDNA or gDNA that made up the material.

Per germline, CDR1 LNHDA and CDR2 SQIVND (reference sequence). V lost 4 bases to trimming and J lost 2 bases; unmatched junction nucleotides: 8. The CDR3 consists of 16 residues. Study processing details: Amplification of reference gene primers provided the estimated nucleated cell counts. Clones were read by immunoSEQ multiplex PCR, and TCRdb kept only the in-frame ones, dropping some. D and trimming come from the DNA, and the V and J calls and clone size come from that table. The sample includes approximately 300,000 clones, approximately 86% of them seen just once. This clone was seen only once. This receptor was identified in a woman aged 45 to 65 with active or convalescent COVID-19. Sequenced input: peripheral blood. The chain recombines TRBV19 with TRBJ1-3, with TRBD1 identical over 7 bases. The CDR3 DNA is TGTGCCAGTAGTAACCTAACAGGGGCTACTGGAAACACCATATATTTT. Its protein product is CASSNLTGATGNTIYF.